The entry that follows covers one TCR beta chain sequence. Its antigen is unidentified. The germline V gene has CDR1 SEHNR and CDR2 FQNEAQ (reference sequence). V lost 5 bases to trimming and J lost 3 bases, with 14 bases between them. This CDR3 comprises 14 residues. This sample was included in a study of T cell responses to AZD1222 COVID-19 vaccine. Study-wide results and caveats: When two AZD1222 doses had been given, Spike-specific TCR breadth and depth rose.

The method was immunoSEQ multiplex PCR; TCRdb's version includes in-frame clones alone and lacks a portion of them. The sample carries some 200,000 clones, approximately 90% recorded once. This TCR derives from an adult who received the AZD1222 COVID-19 vaccine. V gene TRBV7-9 combines with J gene TRBJ2-7; D is possibly TRBD1 (5 bases). The source material was peripheral blood, sampled 28 days after the second AZD1222 dose. The CDR3 here is CASSDSVYNYEQYF. CDR3 in DNA: TGTGCCAGCAGCGACAGCGTCTACAACTACGAGCAGTACTTC.